This entry describes one T cell receptor (beta chain). Its target is unknown. Assay: immunoSEQ multiplex PCR; the TCRdb copy retains only in-frame clones and omits some. The table includes roughly 30,000 clones, 90% to 95% detected once. On average roughly 92,000 T cells per donor were immunosequenced. The data derive from a study of T cells in tuberculosis. Study details: Sequenced TCRs come from CD1B-GMM tetramer-binding T cells. Overall study findings and caveats: Samples were chosen by availability of cryopreserved specimens.

The CDR3 consists of 15 residues. CDR1 and CDR2 (germline): MDHEN, SYDVKM. Losses at the gene ends were 5 bases for V and 7 bases for J; bases not matched to a gene: 12. This chain links TRBV28 with TRBJ1-2; 8 positions agree with TRBD1. Sequences were obtained from PBMCs. The clonotype originates from a donor under 30 with latent tuberculosis or without tuberculosis infection. The CDR3 region is CASSVPDRGGFGYTF. For the CDR3, the DNA is TGTGCCAGCAGTGTTCCAGACAGGGGTGGGTTTGGCTACACCTTC.